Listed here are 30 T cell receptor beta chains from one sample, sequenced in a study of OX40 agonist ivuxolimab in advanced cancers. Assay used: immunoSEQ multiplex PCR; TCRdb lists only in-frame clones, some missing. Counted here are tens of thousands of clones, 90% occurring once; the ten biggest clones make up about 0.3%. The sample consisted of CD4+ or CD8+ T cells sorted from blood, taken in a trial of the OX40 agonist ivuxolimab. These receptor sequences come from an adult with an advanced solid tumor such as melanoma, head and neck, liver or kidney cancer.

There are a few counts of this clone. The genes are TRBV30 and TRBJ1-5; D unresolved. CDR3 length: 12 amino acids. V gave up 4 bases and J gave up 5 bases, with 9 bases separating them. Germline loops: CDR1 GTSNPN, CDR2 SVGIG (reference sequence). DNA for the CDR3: TGTGCCTGGAACAGCAACGATCAGCCCCAGCATTTT. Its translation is CAWNSNDQPQHF.

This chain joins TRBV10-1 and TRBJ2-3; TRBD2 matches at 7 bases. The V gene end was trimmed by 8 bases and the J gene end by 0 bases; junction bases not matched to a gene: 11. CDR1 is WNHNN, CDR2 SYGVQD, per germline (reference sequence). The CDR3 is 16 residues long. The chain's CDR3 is CASSTGSGVSTDTQYF. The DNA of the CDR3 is TGCGCCAGCTCGACGGGGAGCGGGGTTAGCACAGATACGCAGTATTTT.

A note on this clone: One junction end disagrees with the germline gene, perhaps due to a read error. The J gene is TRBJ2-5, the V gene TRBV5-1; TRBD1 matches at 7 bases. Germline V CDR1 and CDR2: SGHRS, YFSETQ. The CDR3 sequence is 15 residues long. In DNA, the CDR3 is TGCGCCAGCAGCTCGACCGGGGACAGCCAACAGACCCAGTACTTC. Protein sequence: CASSSTGDSQQTQYF.

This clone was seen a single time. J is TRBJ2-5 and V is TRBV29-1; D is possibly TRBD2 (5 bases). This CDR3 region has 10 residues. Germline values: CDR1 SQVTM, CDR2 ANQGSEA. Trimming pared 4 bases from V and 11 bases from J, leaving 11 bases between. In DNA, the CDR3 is TGCAGCGTTGTCTTCCGGGATCAGTACTTC. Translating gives CSVVFRDQYF.

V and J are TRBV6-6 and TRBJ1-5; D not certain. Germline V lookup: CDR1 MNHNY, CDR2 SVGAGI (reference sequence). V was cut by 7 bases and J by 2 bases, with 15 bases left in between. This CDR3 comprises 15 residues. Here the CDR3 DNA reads TGTGCCAGCATTGACTTAGGCCGGGGCAATCAGCCCCAGCATTTT. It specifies CASIDLGRGNQPQHF.

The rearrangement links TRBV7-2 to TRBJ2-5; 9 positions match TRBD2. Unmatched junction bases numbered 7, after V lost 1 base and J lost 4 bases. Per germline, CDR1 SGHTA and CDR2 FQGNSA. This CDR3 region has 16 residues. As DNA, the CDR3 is TGTGCCAGCAGCTTAGTGGGCGGGGGGGACCGAGAGACCCAGTACTTC. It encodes CASSLVGGGDRETQYF.

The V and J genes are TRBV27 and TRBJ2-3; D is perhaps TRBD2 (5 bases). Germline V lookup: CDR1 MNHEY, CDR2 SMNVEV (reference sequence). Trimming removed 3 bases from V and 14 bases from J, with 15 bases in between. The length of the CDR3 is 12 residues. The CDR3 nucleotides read TGTGCCAGCAGTTTGAGAGAGGGTCGCCCGTATTTT. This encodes CASSLREGRPYF.

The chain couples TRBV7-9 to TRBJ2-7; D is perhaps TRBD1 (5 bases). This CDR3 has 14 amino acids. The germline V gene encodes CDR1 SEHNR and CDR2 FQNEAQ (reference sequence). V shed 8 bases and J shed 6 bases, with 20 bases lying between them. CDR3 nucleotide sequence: TGTGCCAGCCAACCGCAGGGTCTCTTCTCCGAGCAGTACTTC. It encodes CASQPQGLFSEQYF.

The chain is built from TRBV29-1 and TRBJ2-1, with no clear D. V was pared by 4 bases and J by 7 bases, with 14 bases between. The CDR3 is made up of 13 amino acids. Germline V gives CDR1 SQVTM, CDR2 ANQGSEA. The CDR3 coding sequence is TGCAGCGTTGTCACCTCGACCGGTAATGAGCAGTTCTTC. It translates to CSVVTSTGNEQFF.

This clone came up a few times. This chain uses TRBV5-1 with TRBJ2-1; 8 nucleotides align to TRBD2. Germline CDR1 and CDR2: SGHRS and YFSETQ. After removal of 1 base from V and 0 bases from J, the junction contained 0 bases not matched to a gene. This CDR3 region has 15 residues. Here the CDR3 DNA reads TGCGCCAGCAGCTTGACTAGCGGCTCCTACAATGAGCAGTTCTTC. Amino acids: CASSLTSGSYNEQFF.

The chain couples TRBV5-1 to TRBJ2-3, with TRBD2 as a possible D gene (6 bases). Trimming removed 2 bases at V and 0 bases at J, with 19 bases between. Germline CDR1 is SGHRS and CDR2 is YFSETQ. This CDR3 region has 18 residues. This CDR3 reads CASSFFAGRSTSTDTQYF. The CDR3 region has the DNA TGCGCCAGCAGCTTCTTCGCGGGGCGGAGTACTAGCACAGATACGCAGTATTTT.

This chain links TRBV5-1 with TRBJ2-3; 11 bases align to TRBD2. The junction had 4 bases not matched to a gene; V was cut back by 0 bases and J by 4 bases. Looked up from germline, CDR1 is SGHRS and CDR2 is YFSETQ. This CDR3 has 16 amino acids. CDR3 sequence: CASSLVAGGPADTQYF. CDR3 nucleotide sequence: TGCGCCAGCAGCTTGGTAGCGGGGGGGCCGGCAGATACGCAGTATTTT.

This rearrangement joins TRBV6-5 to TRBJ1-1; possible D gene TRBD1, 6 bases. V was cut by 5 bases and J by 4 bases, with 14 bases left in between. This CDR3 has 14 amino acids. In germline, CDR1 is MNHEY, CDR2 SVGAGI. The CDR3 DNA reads TGTGCCAGCAGTCTAGGGGGATGGGGCACTGAAGCTTTCTTT. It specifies CASSLGGWGTEAFF.

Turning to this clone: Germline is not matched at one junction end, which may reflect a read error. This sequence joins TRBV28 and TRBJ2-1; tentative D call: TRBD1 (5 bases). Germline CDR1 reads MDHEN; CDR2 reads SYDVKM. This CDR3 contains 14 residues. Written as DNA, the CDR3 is TGTGTCAGCAGTTCGCCGACAGTTGGAAATGAGCAGTTCTTC. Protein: CVSSSPTVGNEQFF.

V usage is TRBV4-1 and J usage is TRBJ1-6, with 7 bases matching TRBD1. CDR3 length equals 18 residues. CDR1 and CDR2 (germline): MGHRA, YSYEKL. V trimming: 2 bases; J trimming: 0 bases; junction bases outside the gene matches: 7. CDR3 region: CASSQFKQGSSYNSPLHF. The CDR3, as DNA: TGCGCCAGCAGCCAATTTAAACAGGGGAGCTCCTATAATTCACCCCTCCACTTT.

The CDR3 region is CASFRENSPLHF. The CDR3 DNA sequence: TGTGCCAGCTTTCGGGAGAATTCACCCCTCCACTTT. The chain recombines TRBV18 with TRBJ1-6; D gene unclear. This CDR3 spans 12 amino acids. The ends were cut back, 7 bases at V and 7 bases at J, with 8 bases in the middle. Germline loops: CDR1 KGHSH, CDR2 LQKENI.

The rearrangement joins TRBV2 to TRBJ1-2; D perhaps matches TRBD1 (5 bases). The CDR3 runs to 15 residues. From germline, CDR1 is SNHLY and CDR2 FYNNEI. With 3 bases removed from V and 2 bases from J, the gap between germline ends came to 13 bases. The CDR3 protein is CASSEWGRPNYGYTF. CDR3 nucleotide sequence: TGTGCCAGCAGTGAGTGGGGCAGGCCCAACTATGGCTACACCTTC.

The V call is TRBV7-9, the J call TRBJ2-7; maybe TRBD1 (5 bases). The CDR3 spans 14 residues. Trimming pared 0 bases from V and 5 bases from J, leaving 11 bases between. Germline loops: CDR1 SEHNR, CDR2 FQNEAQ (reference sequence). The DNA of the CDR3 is TGTGCCAGCAGCTTAGCCGCAGGGTGGGACGAGCAGTACTTC. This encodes CASSLAAGWDEQYF.

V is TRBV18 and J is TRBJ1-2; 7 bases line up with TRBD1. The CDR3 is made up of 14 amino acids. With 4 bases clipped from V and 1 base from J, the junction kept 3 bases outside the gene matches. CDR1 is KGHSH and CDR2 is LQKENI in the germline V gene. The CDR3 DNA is TGTGCCAGCTCACTTGGGACAGTTAACTATGGCTACACCTTC. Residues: CASSLGTVNYGYTF. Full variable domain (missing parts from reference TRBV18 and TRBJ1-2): NAGVMQNPRHLVRRRGQEARLRCSPMKGHSHVYWYRQLPEEGLKFMVYLQKENIIDESGMPKERFSAEFPKEGPSILRIQQVVRGDSAAYFCASSLGTVNYGYTFGSGTRLTVV.

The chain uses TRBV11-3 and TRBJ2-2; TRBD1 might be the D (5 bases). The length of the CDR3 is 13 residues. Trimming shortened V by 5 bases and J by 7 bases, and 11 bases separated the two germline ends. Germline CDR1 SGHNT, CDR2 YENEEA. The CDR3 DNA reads TGTGCCAGCAGCCCGGCTCAGGGCGGGGAGCTGTTTTTT. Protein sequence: CASSPAQGGELFF.

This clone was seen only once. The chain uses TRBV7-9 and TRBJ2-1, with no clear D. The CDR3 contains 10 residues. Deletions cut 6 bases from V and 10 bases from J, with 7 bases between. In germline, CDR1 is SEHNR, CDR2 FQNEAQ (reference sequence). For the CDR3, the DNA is TGTGCCAGCAGAGGCCTAGAGCAGTTCTTC. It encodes CASRGLEQFF. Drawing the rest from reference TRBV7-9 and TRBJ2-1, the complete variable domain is DTGVSQNPRHKITKRGQNVTFRCDPISEHNRLYWYRQTLGQGPEFLTYFQNEAQLEKSRLLSDRFSAERPKGSFSTLEIQRTEQGDSAMYLCASRGLEQFFGPGTRLTVL.

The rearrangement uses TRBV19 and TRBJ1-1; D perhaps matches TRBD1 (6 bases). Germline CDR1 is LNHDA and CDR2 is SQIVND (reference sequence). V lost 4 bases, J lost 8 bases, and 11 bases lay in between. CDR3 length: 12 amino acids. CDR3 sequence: CASSSRTEEAFF. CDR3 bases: TGTGCCAGTAGTAGTCGGACAGAAGAAGCTTTCTTT.

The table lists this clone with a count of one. CDR3 nucleotides: TGTGCCTGGAGGGGCTACGGGACTGAAGCTTTCTTT. This encodes CAWRGYGTEAFF. The V and J genes are TRBV30 and TRBJ1-1; D not certain. This CDR3 is 12 amino acids long. The V end lost 3 bases, the J end lost 5 bases, and 10 bases lay between the germline ends. The germline V gene encodes CDR1 GTSNPN and CDR2 SVGIG (reference sequence).

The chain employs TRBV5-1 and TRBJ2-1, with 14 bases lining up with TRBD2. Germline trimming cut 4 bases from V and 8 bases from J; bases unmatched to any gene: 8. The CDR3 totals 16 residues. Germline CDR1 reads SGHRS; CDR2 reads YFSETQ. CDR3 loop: CASSRRTSGGMDEQFF. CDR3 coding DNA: TGCGCCAGCAGCAGAAGGACTAGCGGGGGGATGGATGAGCAGTTCTTC.

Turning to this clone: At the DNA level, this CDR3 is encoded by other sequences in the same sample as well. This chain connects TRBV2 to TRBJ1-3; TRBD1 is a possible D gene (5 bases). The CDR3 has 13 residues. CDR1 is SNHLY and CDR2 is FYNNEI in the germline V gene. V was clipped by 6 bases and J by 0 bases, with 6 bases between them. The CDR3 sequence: CASRGDSGNTIYF. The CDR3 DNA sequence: TGTGCCAGCAGGGGGGACTCTGGAAACACCATATATTTT. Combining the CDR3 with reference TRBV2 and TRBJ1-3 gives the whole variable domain EPEVTQTPSHQVTQMGQEVILRCVPISNHLYFYWYRQILGQKVEFLVSFYNNEISEKSEIFDDQFSVERPDGSNFTLKIRSTKLEDSAMYFCASRGDSGNTIYFGEGSWLTVV.

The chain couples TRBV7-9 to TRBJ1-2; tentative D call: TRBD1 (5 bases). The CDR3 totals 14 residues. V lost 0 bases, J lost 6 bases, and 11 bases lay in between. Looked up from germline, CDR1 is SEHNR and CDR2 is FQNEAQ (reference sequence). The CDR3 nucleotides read TGTGCCAGCAGCTTAGCGGAAGGGGAAGATGGCTACACCTTC. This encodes CASSLAEGEDGYTF.

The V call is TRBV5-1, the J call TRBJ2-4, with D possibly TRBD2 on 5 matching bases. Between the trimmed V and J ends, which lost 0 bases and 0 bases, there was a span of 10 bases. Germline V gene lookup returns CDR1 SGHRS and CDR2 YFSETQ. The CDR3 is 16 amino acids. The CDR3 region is CASSLDAGPAKNIQYF. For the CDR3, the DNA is TGCGCCAGCAGCTTGGACGCGGGTCCAGCCAAAAACATTCAGTACTTC.

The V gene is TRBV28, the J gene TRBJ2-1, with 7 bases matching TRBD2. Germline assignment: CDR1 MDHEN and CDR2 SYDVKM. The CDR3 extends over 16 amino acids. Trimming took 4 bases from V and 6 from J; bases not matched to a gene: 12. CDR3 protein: CASSWVEGRGGNEQFF. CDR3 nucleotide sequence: TGTGCCAGCAGTTGGGTGGAGGGACGCGGGGGCAATGAGCAGTTCTTC. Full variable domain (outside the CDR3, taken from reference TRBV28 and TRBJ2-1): DVKVTQSSRYLVKRTGEKVFLECVQDMDHENMFWYRQDPGLGLRLIYFSYDVKMKEKGDIPEGYSVSREKKERFSLILESASTNQTSMYLCASSWVEGRGGNEQFFGPGTRLTVL.

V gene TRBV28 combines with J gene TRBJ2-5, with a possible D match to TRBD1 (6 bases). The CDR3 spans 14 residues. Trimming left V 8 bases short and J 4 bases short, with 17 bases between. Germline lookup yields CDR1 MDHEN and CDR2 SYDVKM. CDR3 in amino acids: CASALTGLGETQYF. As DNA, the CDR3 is TGTGCCAGCGCCCTAACAGGGTTAGGAGAGACCCAGTACTTC. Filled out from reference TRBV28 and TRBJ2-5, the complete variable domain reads DVKVTQSSRYLVKRTGEKVFLECVQDMDHENMFWYRQDPGLGLRLIYFSYDVKMKEKGDIPEGYSVSREKKERFSLILESASTNQTSMYLCASALTGLGETQYFGPGTRLLVL.

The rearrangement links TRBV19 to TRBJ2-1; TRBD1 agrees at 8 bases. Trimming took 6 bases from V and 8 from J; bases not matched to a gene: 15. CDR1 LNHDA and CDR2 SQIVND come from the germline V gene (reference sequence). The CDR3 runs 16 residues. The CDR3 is CASSIGIGTGAYEQFF. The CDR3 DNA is TGTGCCAGTAGCATCGGCATCGGGACAGGTGCATATGAGCAGTTCTTC.